This T cell receptor beta chain was documented in a study of control samples from healthy donors and cancer patients. Germline V gene sequence: CDR1 ENHRY, CDR2 SYGVKD. The CDR3 extends over 13 amino acids. The V gene end was trimmed by 11 bases and the J gene end by 4 bases; junction bases not matched to a gene: 8. Sequencing was performed with immunoSEQ multiplex PCR; in TCRdb, only in-frame clones are kept and a portion is missing. Of approximately 100,000 clones in the sample, roughly 92% were seen once. The TCR originated in a human donor in good health. The donor label of this sample is uncertain. The source material was blood. The rearrangement links TRBV10-3 to TRBJ1-1, with 9 bases aligning to TRBD1. CDR3 nucleotide sequence: TGTGCCGTCGGACGGACAGGGGTCACTGAAGCTTTCTTT. It is translated as CAVGRTGVTEAFF.